This TCR beta chain was identified during a study of CD8 T cells in Susac syndrome. Reverse transcription of roughly 0.5 to 1 ug RNA was carried out with random hexamers. TCRdb used MiXCR to reprocess the immunoSEQ multiplex PCR reads, holding one entry per CDR3 protein. The sample has some 300,000 distinct CDR3 sequences, about 82% seen once. CD8+ and CD4+ blood T cells underwent TCR beta sequencing. The ends lost 10 bases at V and 3 bases at J; junction bases unmatched: 6. There are 14 residues in the CDR3. Germline V gene sequence: CDR1 MNHEY, CDR2 SMNVEV (reference sequence). Sequences were obtained from CD8+ T cells from PBMCs. The V call is TRBV27, the J call TRBJ2-1, with 10 bases lining up with TRBD2. This clonotype originated in a human donor with multiple sclerosis. The CDR3 spells CATGLAGGYNEQFF. The DNA for the CDR3 is TGTGCCACCGGGTTAGCGGGGGGCTACAATGAGCAGTTCTTC.